This T cell receptor beta chain was recovered during a study of blood T cell repertoires in COVID-19. Study as a whole: Collection of acute and convalescent COVID-19 samples took place in the United States, Italy and Spain. Sample material is recorded as cDNA or gDNA derived from T cells, B-cell-depleted T cells, or PBMCs.

Authors' processing steps: Reference gene primer amplification yielded estimated nucleated cell counts. The repertoire was sequenced with immunoSEQ multiplex PCR; TCRdb's copy has only in-frame clones and lacks some. The V and J calls and clone size were taken over from that table, and D and trimming were inferred from the DNA. This table holds roughly 220,000 clones, about nine tenths found once. This CDR3 region has 15 residues. V lost 6 bases, J lost 4 bases, and 18 bases lay in between. Germline CDR1 SNHLY, CDR2 FYNNEI. The sequence was obtained from a man aged 30-40 years who had recovered from COVID-19. The specimen was peripheral blood. The rearrangement joins TRBV2 to TRBJ1-2, with a tentative D call TRBD1 (6 bases). In nucleotides, the CDR3 is TGTGCCAGCAGCTGGTACAGGGATTCAGTCTATGGCTACACCTTC. Protein: CASSWYRDSVYGYTF.